The rows below give T cell receptor beta chains drawn from one sample of a study of beta chain features in type 1 diabetes. The assay was immunoSEQ multiplex PCR, and TCRdb's table has in-frame clones only and misses some. The table shows around 340,000 clones, with less than 10% occurring only once. The sequencing sample was made of central memory CD4+ T cells from blood. These receptors all come from a woman aged 18-30 years in good health. CDR3s include the opening cysteine and the closing phenylalanine or tryptophan. The order of the fields is D gene, J gene, clone size, V gene, CDR3 DNA, CDR3 protein. D genes are given only for firm matches. Some rows mark clone size as missing; the rest say once, few, many or name a class of expanded clone.

TRBD1 | TRBJ2-3 | few | TRBV5-6 | TGTGCCAGCGGACACACGACAGGGCCTCGCACAGATACGCAGTATTTT | CASGHTTGPRTDTQYF
- | TRBJ2-1 | - | TRBV7-2 | TGTGCCAGCAGGCCGGGACTTAACAATGAGCAGTTCTTC | CASRPGLNNEQFF
TRBD2 | TRBJ2-1 | - | TRBV29-1 | TGCAGCGTCGCTAGCGGGAGGTTCCCTTACAATGAGCAGTTCTTC | CSVASGRFPYNEQFF
- | TRBJ2-7 | - | TRBV10-3 | TGTGCCATCGGATCGGCCAGAAGCTACGAGCAGTACTTC | CAIGSARSYEQYF
TRBD2 | TRBJ2-3 | - | TRBV4-2 | TGTGCCAGCAGCCAAGATCTATTAGCGGGGATGTCGTCTGATACGCAGTATTTT | CASSQDLLAGMSSDTQYF
TRBD2 | TRBJ2-7 | few | TRBV28 | TGTGCCAGCAGTCACTATTTAAGGACTAGCAGTTCCTACGAGCAGTACTTC | CASSHYLRTSSSYEQYF
- | TRBJ1-1 | few | TRBV5-4 | TGTGCCAGCAGCCCTATTGGGACGAATGAAGCTTTCTTT | CASSPIGTNEAFF
- | TRBJ2-4 | few | TRBV29-1 | TGCAGCGTTGTCGCTCAGGTGAACATTCAGTACTTC | CSVVAQVNIQYF
- | TRBJ2-5 | many | TRBV4-3 | TGCGCCAGCAGCCCGGAGACGCCGGCGGCCCAGTACTTC | CASSPETPAAQYF
TRBD2 | TRBJ2-7 | - | TRBV18 | TGTGCCAGCTCACCCCCCGGTAATTCGGGAGGTCGATCCGAGCAGTACTTC | CASSPPGNSGGRSEQYF
TRBD2 | TRBJ2-5 | many | TRBV5-4 | TGTGCCAGCAGCCTACAACTAGCGGGAGGGTTCGAGACCCAGTACTTC | CASSLQLAGGFETQYF
- | TRBJ2-7 | few | TRBV6-5 | TGTGCCAGCAGTTACTCGGGGGCAACCCCGTACGAGCAGTACTTC | CASSYSGATPYEQYF
TRBD1 | TRBJ1-1 | few | TRBV27 | TGTGCCAGCAGTTACCGGGACAGGGCCCCCTTAGCTTTCTTT | CASSYRDRAPLAFF
- | TRBJ2-1 | few | TRBV5-4 | TGTGCCAGCAGCCAGGAGTGGGGCAATGAGCAGTTCTTC | CASSQEWGNEQFF
- | TRBJ2-7 | - | TRBV10-3 | TGTGCCATCAGTGACAGGGAAGGAGAGCAGTACTTC | CAISDREGEQYF
TRBD1 | TRBJ2-1 | few | TRBV4-2 | TGTGCCAGCAGCCAAGCCCCGGGACAGGCGCGGGGCAATGAGCAGTTCTTC | CASSQAPGQARGNEQFF
- | TRBJ2-5 | - | TRBV2 | TGTGCCAGCAGTGAAGGGCTAGCGCCAGAGACCCAGTACTTC | CASSEGLAPETQYF
- | TRBJ1-5 | few | TRBV2 | TGTGCCAGCAAGCCGGGGGCGGTTCAGCCCCAGCATTTT | CASKPGAVQPQHF
- | TRBJ2-1 | - | TRBV11-1 | TGTGCCAGCAGCTTGAGGGCAGCTCACAATGAGCAGTTCTTC | CASSLRAAHNEQFF
TRBD1 | TRBJ2-1 | few | TRBV7-3 | TGTGCCAGCAGCTCACGAGGGGGCTACCTGGGTGAGCAGTTCTTC | CASSSRGGYLGEQFF
- | TRBJ2-2 | - | TRBV7-3 | TGTGCCAGCAGCTCCTCTCCCGACGGGGAGCTGTTTTTT | CASSSSPDGELFF
TRBD1 | TRBJ2-7 | few | TRBV9 | TGTGCCAGCAGCCCTCAACCGGGACAGGCGTCACCGCAGTACTTC | CASSPQPGQASPQYF
- | TRBJ2-1 | few | TRBV29-1 | TGCAGCGTTGGGTTGGGTTTTGACAATGAGCAGTTCTTC | CSVGLGFDNEQFF
- | TRBJ1-2 | - | TRBV6-5 | TGTGCCAGCAGTCGGGACCAGGACTATGGCTACACCTTC | CASSRDQDYGYTF
TRBD1 | TRBJ2-7 | few | TRBV27 | TGTGCCAGCAGTAAAACAGGGGGACGGTACGAGCAGTACTTC | CASSKTGGRYEQYF